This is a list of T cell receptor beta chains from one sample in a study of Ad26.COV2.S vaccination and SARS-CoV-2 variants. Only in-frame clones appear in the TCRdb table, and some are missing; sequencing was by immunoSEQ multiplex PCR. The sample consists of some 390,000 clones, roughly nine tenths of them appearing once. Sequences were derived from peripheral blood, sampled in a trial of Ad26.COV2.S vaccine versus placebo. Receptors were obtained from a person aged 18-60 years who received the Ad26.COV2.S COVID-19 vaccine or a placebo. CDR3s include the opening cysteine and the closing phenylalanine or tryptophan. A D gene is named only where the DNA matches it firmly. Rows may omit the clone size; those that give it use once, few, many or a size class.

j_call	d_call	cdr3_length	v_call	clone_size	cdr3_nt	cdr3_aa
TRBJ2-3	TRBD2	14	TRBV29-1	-	TGCAGCGTTGAGGGCGCGGGAGTCTATGATACGCAGTATTTT	CSVEGAGVYDTQYF
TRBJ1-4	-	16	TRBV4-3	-	TGCGCCAGCAGCCAGTACCACAGGGCCGAAAATGAAAAACTGTTTTTT	CASSQYHRAENEKLFF
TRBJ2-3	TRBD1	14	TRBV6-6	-	TGTGCCAGCAGTTTACAGGGGGGCACAGATACGCAGTATTTT	CASSLQGGTDTQYF
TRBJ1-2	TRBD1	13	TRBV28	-	TGTGCCAGCAGACATCCAGGGGGCAAAGGCTACACCTTC	CASRHPGGKGYTF
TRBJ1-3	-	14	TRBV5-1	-	TGCGCCAGCAGCCTCGGGGCAGGAGGAAACACCATATATTTT	CASSLGAGGNTIYF
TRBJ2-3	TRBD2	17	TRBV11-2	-	TGTGCCAGCAGCTTAGGGTTAGCGGGGCGACACACAGATACGCAGTATTTT	CASSLGLAGRHTDTQYF
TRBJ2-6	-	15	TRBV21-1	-	TGTGCCAGCAGCATCAAGGCTTCTGGGGCCAACGTCCTGACTTTC	CASSIKASGANVLTF
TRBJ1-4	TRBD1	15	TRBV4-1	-	TGCGCCAGCACCCCCGTGGACAGGGCGGGCGAAAAACTGTTTTTT	CASTPVDRAGEKLFF
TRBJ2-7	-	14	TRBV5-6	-	TGTGCCAGCAGCTATGCTGACGCCCCCTACGAGCAGTACTTC	CASSYADAPYEQYF
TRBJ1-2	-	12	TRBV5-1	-	TGCGCCAGCAGCTTGGACAGCTATGGCTACACCTTC	CASSLDSYGYTF
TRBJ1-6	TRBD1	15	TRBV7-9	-	TGTGCCAGCAGCCCACGGGGGACAGAGAATTCACCCCTCCACTTT	CASSPRGTENSPLHF
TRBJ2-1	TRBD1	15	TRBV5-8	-	TGTGCCAGCAGCATTGACAGGGGGCTAAGCAATGAGCAGTTCTTC	CASSIDRGLSNEQFF
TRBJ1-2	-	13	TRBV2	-	TGTGCCAGCAGTGAAGAAACGAGGTATGGCTACACCTTC	CASSEETRYGYTF
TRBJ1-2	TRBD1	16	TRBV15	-	TGTGCCACCAGCAGAGGGGGGGGACAGACTACCTATGGCTACACCTTC	CATSRGGGQTTYGYTF
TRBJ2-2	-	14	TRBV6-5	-	TGTGCCAGCAGTTACATGGTCACCACCGGGGAGCTGTTTTTT	CASSYMVTTGELFF
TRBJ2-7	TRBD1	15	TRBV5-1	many	TGCGCCCCCGGGTCGCGCGGGACAGGGGTGGTCGAGCAGTACTTC	CAPGSRGTGVVEQYF
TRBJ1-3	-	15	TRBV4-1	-	TGCGCCAGCAGCCAAGGTAGAAACCCTGGAAACACCATATATTTT	CASSQGRNPGNTIYF
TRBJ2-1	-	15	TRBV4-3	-	TGCGCCAGCAGCCAAGATACGAGAGTGGGGAATGAGCAGTTCTTC	CASSQDTRVGNEQFF
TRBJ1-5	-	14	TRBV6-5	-	TGTGCCAGCAGTTACTCGGGGTTCCGACAGCCCCAGCATTTT	CASSYSGFRQPQHF
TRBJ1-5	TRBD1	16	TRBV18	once	TGTGCCAGCTCACCACCTGGGGGAGGGACAGGACAGCCCCAGCATTTT	CASSPPGGGTGQPQHF
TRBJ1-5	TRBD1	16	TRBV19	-	TGTGCCAGTAGTACGGGACAGACATATAGCAATCAGCCCCAGCATTTT	CASSTGQTYSNQPQHF
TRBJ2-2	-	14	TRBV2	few	TGTGCCAGCAGGAGGACAGTAAGAACCGGGGAGCTGTTTTTT	CASRRTVRTGELFF
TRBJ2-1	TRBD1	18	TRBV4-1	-	TGCGCCAGCAGCCAAACGTCGTCAACAGGGGGCAGGCACAATGAGCAGTTCTTC	CASSQTSSTGGRHNEQFF
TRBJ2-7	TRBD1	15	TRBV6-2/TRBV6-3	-	TGTGCCAGCAGTGGTGGGACAGGGAGAGCCTACGAGCAGTACTTC	CASSGGTGRAYEQYF
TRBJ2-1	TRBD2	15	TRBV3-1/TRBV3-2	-	TGTGCCAGCAGATTAGCGGGAAACTCCTACAATGAGCAGTTCTTC	CASRLAGNSYNEQFF
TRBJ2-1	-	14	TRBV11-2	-	TGTGCCAGCAGCTTAGGGGGCGGGCACAATGAGCAGTTCTTC	CASSLGGGHNEQFF
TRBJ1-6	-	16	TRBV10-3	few	TGTGCCATCAGTGAGTCTCTGGACAGCTATAATTCACCCCTCCACTTT	CAISESLDSYNSPLHF
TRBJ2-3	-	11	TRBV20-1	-	TGCAGTGCCTTTAGGGAGGATACGCAGTATTTT	CSAFREDTQYF
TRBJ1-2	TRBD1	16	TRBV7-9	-	TGTGCCAGCAGCTTAGCGGGGACAGAAGCTAACTATGGCTACACCTTC	CASSLAGTEANYGYTF
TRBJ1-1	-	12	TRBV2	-	TGTGCCAGCATAGGGCAGGGCACTGAAGCTTTCTTT	CASIGQGTEAFF
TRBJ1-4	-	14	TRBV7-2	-	TGTGCCAGCAGCTTCACAGGGCGGCGTGAAAAACTGTTTTTT	CASSFTGRREKLFF
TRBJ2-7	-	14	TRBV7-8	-	TGTGCCAGCAGCCTATTCCGGGAGCGTTACGAGCAGTACTTC	CASSLFRERYEQYF
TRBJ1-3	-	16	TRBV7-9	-	TGTGCCAGCAGCCCAGCCATTCCCCTCTCTGGAAACACCATATATTTT	CASSPAIPLSGNTIYF
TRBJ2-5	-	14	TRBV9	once	TGTGCCAGCAGCGTAGAATGGCAGGGAGGGACCCAGTACTTC	CASSVEWQGGTQYF
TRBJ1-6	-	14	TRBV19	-	TGTGCCACCAGGGGAAGGGGTGGTGATTCACCCCTCCACTTT	CATRGRGGDSPLHF
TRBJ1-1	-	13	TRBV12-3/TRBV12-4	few	TGTGCCAGCAGTTGGTTGGTCGGCGGTGAAGCTTTCTTT	CASSWLVGGEAFF